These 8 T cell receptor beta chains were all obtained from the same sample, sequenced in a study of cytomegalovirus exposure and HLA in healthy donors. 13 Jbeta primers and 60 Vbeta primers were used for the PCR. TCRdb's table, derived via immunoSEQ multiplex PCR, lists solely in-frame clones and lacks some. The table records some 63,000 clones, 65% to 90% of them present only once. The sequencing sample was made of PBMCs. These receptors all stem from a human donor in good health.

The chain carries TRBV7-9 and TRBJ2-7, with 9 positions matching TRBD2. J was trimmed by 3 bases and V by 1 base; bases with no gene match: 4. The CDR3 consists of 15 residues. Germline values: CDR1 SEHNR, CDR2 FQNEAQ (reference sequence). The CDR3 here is CASSLVAGERYEQYF. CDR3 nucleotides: TGTGCCAGCAGCTTAGTAGCGGGGGAACGCTACGAGCAGTACTTC.

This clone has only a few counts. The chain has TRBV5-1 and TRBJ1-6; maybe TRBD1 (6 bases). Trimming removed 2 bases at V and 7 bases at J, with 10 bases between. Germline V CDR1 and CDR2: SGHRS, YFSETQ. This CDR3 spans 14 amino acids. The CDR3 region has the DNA TGCGCCAGCAGCTTACAGGGTGTGAATTCACCCCTCCACTTT. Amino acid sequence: CASSLQGVNSPLHF.

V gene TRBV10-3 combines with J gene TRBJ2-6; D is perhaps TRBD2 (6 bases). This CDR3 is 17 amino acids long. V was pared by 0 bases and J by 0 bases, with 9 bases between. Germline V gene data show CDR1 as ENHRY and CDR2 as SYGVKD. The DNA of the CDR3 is TGTGCCATCAGTGAGTCAGCGGGTACCTCTGGGGCCAACGTCCTGACTTTC. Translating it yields CAISESAGTSGANVLTF.

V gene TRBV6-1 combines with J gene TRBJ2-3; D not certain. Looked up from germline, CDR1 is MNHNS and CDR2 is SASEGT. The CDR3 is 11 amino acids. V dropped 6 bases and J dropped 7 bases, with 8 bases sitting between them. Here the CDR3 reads CASRETNTQYF. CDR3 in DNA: TGTGCCAGCAGAGAGACAAATACGCAGTATTTT.

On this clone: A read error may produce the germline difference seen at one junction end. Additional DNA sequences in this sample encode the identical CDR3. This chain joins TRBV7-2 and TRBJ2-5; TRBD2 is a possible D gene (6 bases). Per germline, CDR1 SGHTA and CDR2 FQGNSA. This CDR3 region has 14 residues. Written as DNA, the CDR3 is TGTGCCAGCAGCTCTAGCGTCTCAGGAGAGACCCAATACTTC. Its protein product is CASSSSVSGETQYF.

CDR3: CASSFKAAGRDTQYF. CDR3 DNA: TGCGCCAGCAGCTTTAAGGCGGCAGGGCGGGATACGCAGTATTTT. This chain joins TRBV5-1 and TRBJ2-3; D is possibly TRBD1 (5 bases). The germline CDR1 and CDR2 sequences are SGHRS and YFSETQ. The ends were cut back, 2 bases at V and 6 bases at J, with 16 bases in the middle. The CDR3 runs to 15 residues.

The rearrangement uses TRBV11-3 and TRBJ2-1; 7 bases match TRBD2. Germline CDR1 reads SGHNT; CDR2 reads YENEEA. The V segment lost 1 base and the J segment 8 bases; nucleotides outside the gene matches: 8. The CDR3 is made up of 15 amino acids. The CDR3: CASSLGTSSLDEQFF. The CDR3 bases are TGTGCCAGCAGCTTAGGGACTAGTTCTCTCGATGAGCAGTTCTTC.

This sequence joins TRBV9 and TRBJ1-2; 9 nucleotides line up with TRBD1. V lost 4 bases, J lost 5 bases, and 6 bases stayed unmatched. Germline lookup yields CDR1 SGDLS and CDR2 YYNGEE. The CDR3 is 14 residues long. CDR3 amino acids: CASSPRTGVYGYTF. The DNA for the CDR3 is TGTGCCAGCAGCCCTCGGACAGGGGTGTATGGCTACACCTTC.